This T cell receptor (beta chain) was obtained from a study of T cell responses to AZD1222 COVID-19 vaccine (dated by TCRdb to about 2021). Broadly, across the study: AZD1222 recipients with second doses at about 4 weeks or about 12 weeks were pooled, because spike-specific TCR depth and breadth did not differ between schedules. TCR sequencing was performed for 230 to 250 trial participants, of whom 200 to 220 were given two doses of AZD1222 and some 26 were given two doses of MenACWY control vaccine. Trial participants were enrolled by age into 18-55, 56-69 and 70-plus year subgroups, with roughly 160, 29 and 62 TCR-sequenced participants respectively.

Results the study describes overall, beyond this receptor: Because no samples from the day 14 peak response were available, repertoires could be characterized only after the peak T cell response. Conclusions about previously exposed vaccinees are limited because only 6 or 7 AZD1222 recipients were SARS-CoV-2 seropositive at baseline. Epitopes outside the regions mutated in the B.1.351 and B.1.1.7 variants were reportedly recognized by nearly half of the unique spike-specific TCRs. CD4 TCRs associated with the vaccine covered the entire spike protein, and the dominant responses were in regions 160-218 and 743-854. Participants were mostly white British, with more females than males. The authors suggested clonal diversity may have been underestimated. Spike-specific TCR breadth and depth rose significantly after two AZD1222 doses compared with day 0 and with MenACWY recipients. In the small 56-69-year group, the increase in depth fell short of significance, most likely because of low power.

A word on this clone: What antigen it recognizes has not been identified. Base qualities are not provided; no much larger clone lies one nucleotide away.

The CDR3 regions of human TCRbeta chains were analyzed by immunosequencing. As for the authors' bioinformatics: TCRs in the repertoires were matched against a reference library of SARS-CoV-2-specific TCRs that had been generated with the MIRA antigen-specificity platform. Breadth meant the fraction of unique TCRs that were SARS-CoV-2-associated, whereas depth meant the fraction of total T cells that were SARS-CoV-2-associated. Each spike-specific TCR was assigned to its reactive spike region and to a CD4 or CD8 class using the MIRA data. Log10-transformed breadth and depth values were compared by one-way ANOVA with Sidak's multiple comparisons tests. What TCRdb holds here is the immuneACCESS table cut down to in-frame rearrangements. Part of the clones is not present; checked against another copy, under half of the missing clones reflect an unresolved V gene, and the others are unexplained. D and trimming come from the DNA, and the V and J calls and clone size come from that table. A total of about 140,000 clones appear in this sample, approximately 92% of them only once. The top ten clonotypes cover roughly 1.7% of the sample.

This specimen's time point label, interpreted: baseline before first vaccination. Vaccinee samples were obtained from the UK trials COV001 and COV002, which included a single-blind randomized controlled phase 2/3 trial of AZD1222 (ChAdOx1 nCoV-19) in healthy adults. For TCRbeta chain sequencing, PBMC samples from trial participants were taken at day 0 and at day 28 after the second dose. CDR1 and CDR2, per the germline V gene, are SGHTS and YDEGEE. V lost 3 bases and J lost 0 bases; the stretch between them is 16 bases long. The CDR3 contains 17 residues, cysteine and phenylalanine counted. Here the CDR3 DNA is all that survives: 51 bases in frame from base 1.

The source of this sequence is an adult in good health. The sequencing used peripheral blood, collected on day 0 of AZD1222 vaccination. The rearrangement combines TRBV5-8 with TRBJ1-3, with the D gene not confidently named. CDR3 loop: CASSYDPDQVSGNTIYF. In nucleotides, the sequence is TGTGCCAGCAGCTACGATCCGGACCAGGTCTCTGGAAACACCATATATTTT.